The 5 T cell receptor beta chains below come from one sample, sequenced in a study of blood T cell repertoires in COVID-19. Clones were read by immunoSEQ multiplex PCR, and TCRdb kept only the in-frame ones, dropping some. Here the sample spans 81,000 or so clones, roughly 85% being singletons. Material for sequencing was peripheral blood. The receptors were gathered from a man aged 45-65 years with COVID-19, enrolled during active disease.

The chain links TRBV5-1 to TRBJ1-2, with 7 positions matching TRBD1. Germline CDR1 SGHRS, CDR2 YFSETQ. The CDR3 is made up of 13 amino acids. Trimming cost V 3 bases and J 8 bases; bases outside gene matches: 7. Written as DNA, the CDR3 is TGCGCCAGCAGCTCGGACAGGCCGGGGGGCTACACCTTC. This translates into CASSSDRPGGYTF.

A few counts support this clone. The V gene is TRBV11-2, the J gene TRBJ2-5; a weak D match, TRBD2 (6 bases). CDR3 length: 16 amino acids. Looked up from germline, CDR1 is SGHAT and CDR2 is FQNNGV. V lost 4 bases, J lost 4 bases, and 19 bases lay in between. CDR3 in DNA: TGTGCCAGCAGCTCCGATTTCGGGGGTATTGGAGAGACCCAGTACTTC. It specifies CASSSDFGGIGETQYF.

This clone is a singleton in its sample. The V and J genes are TRBV19 and TRBJ2-7, with a tentative D call TRBD1 (6 bases). The CDR3 length is 16 residues. In germline, CDR1 is LNHDA, CDR2 SQIVND (reference sequence). V lost 5 bases, J lost 4 bases, and 21 bases lay in between. CDR3 in DNA: TGTGCCAGTAGTCAAGGGTATCGGACAGTAGATTACGAGCAGTACTTC. Its protein is CASSQGYRTVDYEQYF.

The rearrangement uses TRBV10-1 and TRBJ1-4, with 8 bases identical to TRBD1. The CDR3 is 14 residues long. The germline gives CDR1 WNHNN, CDR2 SYGVQD (reference sequence). The ends lost 7 bases at V and 8 bases at J; junction bases unmatched: 9. DNA for the CDR3: TGCGCCAGCACCAGGACAGGGAGAGACGAAAAACTGTTTTTT. This codes for CASTRTGRDEKLFF.

V usage is TRBV6-4 and J usage is TRBJ2-7, with 7 bases identical to TRBD1. Per the germline V gene, CDR1 is MRHNA and CDR2 is SNTAGT. The trim removed 6 bases at V and 6 bases at J, leaving 14 bases unmatched. The CDR3 is 15 residues long. CDR3 region: CASSPLGGRVGEQYF. The CDR3 DNA reads TGTGCCAGCAGCCCGTTAGGGGGCAGGGTGGGCGAGCAGTACTTC.